Listed below are T cell receptor beta chains from one sample, sequenced in a study of T-cell memory formation after mild COVID-19. TCRdb itself ran the 5' RACE reads through MiXCR, one entry per CDR3 protein. The sample records hundreds of thousands of distinct CDR3 sequences, approximately 21% being singletons. Sequencing was carried out using PBMCs or a T cell subset sorted from them (not recorded which). These receptors were collected from an adult woman who had mild COVID-19 (a few samples of this study predate the infection). Cell type and time point are not known. CDR3s include the opening cysteine and the closing phenylalanine or tryptophan. D genes are given only for firm matches. Some rows have no size entry. The others give once, few or many, or a class for an expanded clone.

v_call,clone_size,j_call,d_call,cdr3_aa,cdr3_nt
TRBV29-1,few,TRBJ2-1,TRBD2,CSVELAGEIPLYNEQFF,TGCAGCGTTGAACTAGCGGGAGAGATCCCATTGTACAATGAGCAGTTCTTC
TRBV4-2,few,TRBJ2-7,TRBD2,CASSQEGGRRLAENSYEQYF,TGTGCCAGCAGCCAAGAGGGGGGACGGAGACTAGCGGAAAATTCCTACGAGCAGTACTTC
TRBV7-8,many,TRBJ1-5,.,CASSFDSGNQPQHF,TGTGCCAGCAGCTTCGACAGCGGCAATCAGCCCCAGCATTTT
TRBV4-1,.,TRBJ2-3,TRBD2,CASSRTRTAGGTDTQYF,TGCGCCAGCAGCCGAACCCGTACAGCGGGGGGGACGGATACGCAGTATTTT
TRBV9,.,TRBJ2-3,TRBD1,CASSGQGVTDTQYF,TGTGCCAGCAGCGGACAGGGGGTCACAGATACGCAGTATTTT
TRBV7-3,many,TRBJ1-1,TRBD1,CASSPGQMNTEAFF,TGTGCCAGCAGCCCGGGACAGATGAACACTGAAGCTTTCTTT
TRBV5-1,.,TRBJ2-7,TRBD1,CASSLGDRDPSYEQYF,TGCGCCAGCAGCTTGGGGGACAGGGACCCATCCTACGAGCAGTACTTC
TRBV7-9,few,TRBJ2-3,TRBD2,CASSYIIAGFIDTQYF,TGTGCCAGCAGCTACATTATAGCGGGGTTTATTGATACGCAGTATTTT
TRBV29-1,many,TRBJ2-2,.,CSVDRQETGELFF,TGCAGCGTTGACAGACAGGAAACCGGGGAGCTGTTTTTT
TRBV7-2,.,TRBJ1-4,TRBD1,CASSGQGQLNEKLFF,TGTGCCAGCAGCGGACAGGGACAGCTTAATGAAAAACTGTTTTTT
TRBV7-9,.,TRBJ2-3,TRBD2,CASSTILGTSGSNTDTQYF,TGTGCCAGCAGTACCATCCTCGGGACTAGCGGGAGTAACACAGATACGCAGTATTTT
TRBV4-1,few,TRBJ2-3,.,CASSQVRTTDTQYF,TGCGCCAGCAGCCAAGTGCGGACCACAGATACGCAGTATTTT
TRBV6-5,few,TRBJ2-5,TRBD2,CASSLLAGVSETQYF,TGTGCCAGCAGCTTACTAGCGGGAGTCTCTGAGACCCAGTACTTC
TRBV7-2,few,TRBJ1-1,TRBD1,CASSYRGGDTEAFF,TGTGCCAGCAGTTACAGGGGAGGCGACACTGAAGCTTTCTTT
TRBV29-1,.,TRBJ1-2,.,CSVGGPPAFNYGYTF,TGCAGCGTTGGGGGCCCTCCAGCGTTTAACTATGGCTACACCTTC
TRBV5-6,.,TRBJ2-7,TRBD2,CASSRAGLAGSYEQYF,TGTGCCAGCAGCCGGGCGGGGCTAGCGGGCTCCTACGAGCAGTACTTC
TRBV6-6,few,TRBJ2-1,.,CASRKGTMEFF,TGTGCCAGCAGGAAGGGGACAATGGAGTTCTTC
TRBV5-1,many,TRBJ2-2,.,CASSLTGLDTGELFF,TGCGCCAGCAGCTTGACAGGGTTGGACACCGGGGAGCTGTTTTTT
TRBV15,.,TRBJ2-3,.,CATSRENYLSADTQYF,TGTGCCACCAGCAGAGAAAACTATCTGTCCGCAGATACGCAGTATTTT
TRBV24-1,.,TRBJ2-5,TRBD1,CATSDGTVLTQYF,TGTGCCACCAGTGATGGGACAGTATTGACCCAGTACTTC
TRBV2,few,TRBJ2-7,.,CASSEGRHGYEQYF,TGTGCCAGCAGTGAAGGACGCCACGGCTACGAGCAGTACTTC
TRBV5-1,.,TRBJ2-7,.,CASSSFGGRGSYEQYF,TGCGCCAGCAGCTCGTTCGGAGGGCGGGGCTCCTACGAGCAGTACTTC
TRBV5-1,few,TRBJ2-5,TRBD2,CASSLRGLAGAVRETQYF,TGCGCCAGCAGCTTGAGGGGACTAGCGGGGGCCGTACGGGAGACCCAGTACTTC
TRBV6-6,few,TRBJ1-3,.,CASSLPTDRSGNTIYF,TGTGCCAGCAGCCTTCCGACAGACCGCTCTGGAAACACCATATATTTT
TRBV6-5,.,TRBJ2-7,.,CASSYTGLGDDEQYF,TGTGCCAGCAGTTACACGGGGTTAGGGGACGACGAGCAGTACTTC
TRBV19,few,TRBJ2-5,.,CASSIRRAQETQYF,TGTGCCAGTAGTATTAGGCGGGCACAAGAGACCCAGTACTTC
TRBV5-1,.,TRBJ2-3,TRBD2,CASSGTGGLRTDTQYF,TGCGCCAGCAGCGGGACGGGGGGTTTACGGACAGATACGCAGTATTTT
TRBV5-1,.,TRBJ2-7,TRBD1,CASSPGTVNSYEQYF,TGCGCCAGCAGCCCCGGGACAGTGAATTCCTACGAGCAGTACTTC
TRBV5-5,many,TRBJ2-1,TRBD1,CASSPGTGGFYNEQFF,TGTGCCAGCAGCCCCGGGACAGGGGGCTTCTACAATGAGCAGTTCTTC
TRBV20-1,.,TRBJ2-5,.,CSAPIRLQETQYF,TGCAGTGCCCCTATCCGGTTACAAGAGACCCAGTACTTC
TRBV29-1,few,TRBJ2-2,.,CSVWDANSAGELFF,TGCAGCGTCTGGGACGCTAACTCGGCCGGGGAGCTGTTTTTT
TRBV4-2,.,TRBJ2-7,.,CASSQEGGASFEQYF,TGTGCCAGCAGCCAAGAGGGGGGGGCTTCTTTCGAGCAGTACTTC
TRBV9,few,TRBJ2-7,.,CASSVSDYSYEQYF,TGTGCCAGCAGCGTGTCGGACTACTCCTACGAGCAGTACTTC